Listed below are T cell receptor beta chains from one sample, sequenced in a study of T cells in Graves' hyperthyroidism and ophthalmopathy. From the multiplex PCR reads, TCRdb called clonotypes with MiXCR, one entry per CDR3 protein. The repertoire holds fewer than 850,000 distinct CDR3 sequences, roughly 17% seen once, with 15% to 17% in the top ten. The sample consisted of blood. The receptor set was obtained from a man aged 45-60 years with Graves' hyperthyroidism. Each CDR3 is given with its conserved first and last residue. Fields, in order: D gene, V gene, J gene, clone size, CDR3 protein, CDR3 DNA. The D gene is left open where the match is weak. The size entry is marked missing in some rows and otherwise reads once, few, many or a size class.

>.|TRBV7-9|TRBJ2-7|many
CASSFGATDEQYF
TGTGCCAGCAGCTTTGGAGCCACGGACGAGCAGTACTTC
>.|TRBV4-3|TRBJ1-1|.
CASSQDGGRYTEAFF
TGCGCCAGCAGCCAAGACGGAGGACGGTACACTGAAGCTTTCTTT
>.|TRBV4-1|TRBJ2-7|.
CASSQATRDHYEQYF
TGCGCCAGCAGCCAAGCGACCCGCGACCACTACGAGCAGTACTTC
>.|TRBV14|TRBJ2-2|.
CASSKGLTGELFF
TGTGCCAGCAGTAAGGGCCTCACCGGGGAGCTGTTTTTT
>TRBD2|TRBV27|TRBJ2-5|many
CASSIRLAGAQETQYF
TGTGCCAGCAGTATCCGACTAGCGGGAGCCCAAGAGACCCAGTACTTC
>.|TRBV30|TRBJ2-2|many
CAWKPDSGTGELFF
TGTGCCTGGAAACCGGACAGTGGGACCGGGGAGCTGTTTTTT
>.|TRBV12-3/TRBV12-4|TRBJ2-6|many
CASSLGAAGANVLTF
TGTGCCAGCAGTTTAGGGGCAGCTGGGGCCAACGTCCTGACTTTC
>.|TRBV5-8|TRBJ2-6|.
CASSLPAPGANVLTF
TGTGCCAGCAGCCTCCCGGCCCCTGGGGCCAACGTCCTGACTTTC
>.|TRBV4-1|TRBJ1-1|.
CASSHSPPGDTEAFF
TGCGCCAGCAGCCATTCTCCCCCCGGGGACACTGAAGCTTTCTTT
>.|TRBV5-1|TRBJ1-1|many
CASRGEVGTEAFF
TGCGCCAGCAGGGGGGAAGTGGGCACTGAAGCTTTCTTT
>TRBD1|TRBV15|TRBJ1-5|few
CATSSSGGHQPQHF
TGTGCCACCAGCAGTTCAGGGGGGCATCAGCCCCAGCATTTT
>.|TRBV11-2|TRBJ2-2|.
CASSLGFPNTGELFF
TGTGCCAGCAGCCTGGGATTCCCGAACACCGGGGAGCTGTTTTTT
>TRBD1|TRBV28|TRBJ1-5|many
CASRRQGAQGQPQHF
TGTGCCAGCCGTAGACAGGGGGCGCAGGGTCAGCCCCAGCATTTT
>.|TRBV12-3/TRBV12-4|TRBJ1-3|many
CASSLTGFSGNTIYF
TGTGCCAGCAGTTTAACAGGCTTCTCTGGAAACACCATATATTTT
>.|TRBV19|TRBJ1-1|.
CASSMGNTEAFF
TGTGCCAGTAGTATGGGGAACACTGAAGCTTTCTTT
>.|TRBV4-1|TRBJ1-5|.
CASSQVWTEQPQHF
TGCGCCAGCAGCCAAGTTTGGACAGAGCAGCCCCAGCATTTT
>.|TRBV9|TRBJ2-1|few
CASSVVGASIYEQFF
TGTGCCAGCAGCGTAGTAGGTGCAAGCATCTATGAGCAGTTCTTC
>.|TRBV27|TRBJ2-3|many
CASTAGRRTDTQYF
TGTGCCAGCACGGCGGGCAGACGCACAGATACGCAGTATTTT
>.|TRBV28|TRBJ1-2|.
CASSRLSNYGYTF
TGTGCCAGCAGTCGGCTGTCTAACTATGGCTACACCTTC
>.|TRBV7-2|TRBJ2-5|many
CASSARGQETQYF
TGTGCCAGCTCGGCGAGGGGGCAAGAGACCCAGTACTTC
>TRBD1|TRBV18|TRBJ2-7|.
CASSTGQGLSYEQYF
TGTGCCAGCTCCACGGGACAGGGGCTCTCCTACGAGCAGTACTTC
>TRBD1|TRBV3-1|TRBJ2-7|.
CASTFLDRTYEQYF
TGTGCCAGCACCTTCCTGGACAGGACCTACGAGCAGTACTTC
>.|TRBV19|TRBJ2-7|many
CASRLEAAPSSYEQYF
TGTGCCAGTAGATTGGAGGCGGCACCGAGCTCCTACGAGCAGTACTTC
>TRBD2|TRBV3-1|TRBJ2-3|many
CASKSGGYTDTQYF
TGTGCCAGCAAATCGGGAGGGTACACAGATACGCAGTATTTT
>.|TRBV11-2|TRBJ1-5|.
CASSSTTNQPQHF
TGTGCCAGCAGCTCGACGACAAATCAGCCCCAGCATTTT
>.|TRBV7-2|TRBJ1-6|many
CASSLQGRGNSPLHF
TGTGCCAGCAGCTTACAGGGGAGGGGCAATTCACCCCTCCACTTT
>.|TRBV5-1|TRBJ2-1|few
CASSPRLRYEQFF
TGCGCCAGCAGCCCCAGGCTGAGGTATGAGCAGTTCTTC
>.|TRBV27|TRBJ2-2|many
CASSLSQGLTGELFF
TGTGCCAGCAGTTTAAGCCAGGGGCTCACCGGGGAGCTGTTTTTT
>TRBD1|TRBV18|TRBJ2-5|many
CASSRQGSETQYF
TGTGCCAGCTCGAGACAGGGGTCAGAGACCCAGTACTTC
>TRBD1|TRBV28|TRBJ1-2|many
CASSPGGQGYWGYTF
TGTGCCAGCAGTCCAGGGGGACAGGGGTATTGGGGCTACACCTTC
>.|TRBV18|TRBJ2-4|once
CASSPFVENIQYF
TGTGCCAGCTCACCGTTTGTTGAAAACATTCAGTACTTC
>TRBD1|TRBV28|TRBJ2-7|many
CASSHAPGQGAYEQYF
TGTGCCAGCAGTCACGCTCCGGGACAGGGGGCGTACGAGCAGTACTTC
>.|TRBV6-2/TRBV6-3|TRBJ1-1|many
CASSYGVAFEAFF
TGTGCCAGCAGTTACGGCGTTGCCTTTGAAGCTTTCTTT
>.|TRBV19|TRBJ1-6|.
CASSIGQSSYNSPLHF
TGTGCCAGTAGTATCGGACAGTCTTCCTATAATTCACCCCTCCACTTT
>.|TRBV27|TRBJ2-3|.
CASFGGIGGDTQYF
TGTGCCAGTTTTGGCGGGATAGGGGGGGATACGCAGTATTTT